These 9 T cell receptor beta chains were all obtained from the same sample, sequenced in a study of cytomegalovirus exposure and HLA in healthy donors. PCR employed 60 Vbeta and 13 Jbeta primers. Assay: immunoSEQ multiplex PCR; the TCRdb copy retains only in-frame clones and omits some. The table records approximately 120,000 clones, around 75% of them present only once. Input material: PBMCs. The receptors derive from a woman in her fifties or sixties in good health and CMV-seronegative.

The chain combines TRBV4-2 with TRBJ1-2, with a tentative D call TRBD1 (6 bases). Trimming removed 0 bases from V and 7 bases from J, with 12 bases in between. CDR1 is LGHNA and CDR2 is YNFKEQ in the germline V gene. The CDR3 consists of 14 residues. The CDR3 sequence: CASSQDQGLGGYTF. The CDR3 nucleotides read TGTGCCAGCAGCCAAGATCAGGGGCTTGGTGGCTACACCTTC.

The CDR3 reads CASSSTSSGRRNEQFF. The DNA for the CDR3 is TGTGCCAGCAGTTCCACCTCCAGCGGGAGGCGCAATGAGCAGTTCTTC. The chain is built from TRBV27 and TRBJ2-1; 9 bases map to TRBD2. Looked up from germline, CDR1 is MNHEY and CDR2 is SMNVEV (reference sequence). The V gene end was trimmed by 4 bases and the J gene end by 6 bases; junction bases not matched to a gene: 10. The CDR3 runs to 16 residues.

The chain's CDR3 is CATSRGQGWQFF. The DNA for the CDR3 is TGTGCCACCAGCAGAGGACAGGGGTGGCAGTTCTTC. The chain combines TRBV15 with TRBJ2-1; 8 nucleotides agree with TRBD1. The junction had 2 bases not matched to a gene; V was cut back by 1 base and J by 12 bases. CDR3 length: 12 amino acids. Germline V gene sequence: CDR1 LNHNV, CDR2 YYDKDF (reference sequence).

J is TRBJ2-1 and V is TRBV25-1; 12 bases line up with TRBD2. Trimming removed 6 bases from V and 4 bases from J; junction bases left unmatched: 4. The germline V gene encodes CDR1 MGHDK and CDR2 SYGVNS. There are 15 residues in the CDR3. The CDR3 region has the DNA TGTGCCAGCAGACTAGCGGGAGGCATATACAATGAGCAGTTCTTC. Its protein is CASRLAGGIYNEQFF.

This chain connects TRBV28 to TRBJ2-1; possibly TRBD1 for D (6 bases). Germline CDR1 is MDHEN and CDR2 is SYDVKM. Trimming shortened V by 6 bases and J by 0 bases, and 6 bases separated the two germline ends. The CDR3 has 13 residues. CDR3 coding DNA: TGTGCCAGCAGACAGGGCTCCTACAATGAGCAGTTCTTC. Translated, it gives CASRQGSYNEQFF.

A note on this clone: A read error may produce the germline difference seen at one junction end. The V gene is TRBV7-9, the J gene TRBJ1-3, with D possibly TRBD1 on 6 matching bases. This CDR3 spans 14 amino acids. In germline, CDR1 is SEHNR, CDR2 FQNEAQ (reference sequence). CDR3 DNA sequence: TGTTCCAGCAGCCAAGGGACATCTGGAAACACCATATATTTT. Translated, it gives CSSSQGTSGNTIYF. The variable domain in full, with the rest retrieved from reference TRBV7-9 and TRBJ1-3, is DTGVSQNPRHKITKRGQNVTFRCDPISEHNRLYWYRQTLGQGPEFLTYFQNEAQLEKSRLLSDRFSAERPKGSFSTLEIQRTEQGDSAMYLCSSSQGTSGNTIYFGEGSWLTVV.

The CDR3 sequence: CASSLSGSREKLFF. DNA for the CDR3: TGTGCCAGCAGTTTGTCGGGGAGCCGTGAAAAACTGTTTTTT. V is TRBV28 and J is TRBJ1-4; D is ambiguous. The germline V and J ends were trimmed by 3 bases and 7 bases, with 12 bases remaining between them. Germline V gene lookup returns CDR1 MDHEN and CDR2 SYDVKM. The CDR3 spans 14 residues.

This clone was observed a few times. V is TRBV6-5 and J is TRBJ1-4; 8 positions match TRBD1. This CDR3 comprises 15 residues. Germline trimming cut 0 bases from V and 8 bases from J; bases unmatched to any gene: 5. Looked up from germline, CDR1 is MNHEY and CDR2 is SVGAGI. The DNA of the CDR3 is TGTGCCAGCAGTTACTCCTTCGACAGGGGCGAAAAACTGTTTTTT. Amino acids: CASSYSFDRGEKLFF.

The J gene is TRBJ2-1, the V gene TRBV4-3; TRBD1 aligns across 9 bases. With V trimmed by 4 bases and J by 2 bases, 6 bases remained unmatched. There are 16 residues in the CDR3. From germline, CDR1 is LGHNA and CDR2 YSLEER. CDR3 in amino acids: CASSRDTGGAYNEQFF. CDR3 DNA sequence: TGCGCCAGCAGCCGAGACACAGGGGGCGCCTACAATGAGCAGTTCTTC.